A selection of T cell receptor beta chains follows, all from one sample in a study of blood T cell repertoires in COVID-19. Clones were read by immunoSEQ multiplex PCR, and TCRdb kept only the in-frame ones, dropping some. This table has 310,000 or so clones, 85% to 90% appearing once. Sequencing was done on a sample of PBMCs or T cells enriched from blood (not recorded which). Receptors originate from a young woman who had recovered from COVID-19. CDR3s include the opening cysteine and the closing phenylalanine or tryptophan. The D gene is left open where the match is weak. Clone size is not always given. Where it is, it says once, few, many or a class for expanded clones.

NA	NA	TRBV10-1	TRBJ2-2	CASSSGVNTGELFF	TGCGCCAGCAGCAGCGGAGTGAACACCGGGGAGCTGTTTTTT
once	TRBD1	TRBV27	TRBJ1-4	CASSLLQGLSNEKLFF	TGTGCCAGCAGTTTACTACAGGGGCTTTCTAATGAAAAACTGTTTTTT
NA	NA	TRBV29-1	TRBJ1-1	CSGVGLLREAFF	TGCAGCGGGGTGGGCCTTTTAAGAGAAGCTTTCTTT
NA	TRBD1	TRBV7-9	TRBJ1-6	CASSSEDRNHRF	TGTGCCAGCAGCTCCGAGGACAGGAATCATCGCTTT
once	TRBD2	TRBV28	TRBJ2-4	CASSFAGVGKNIQYF	TGTGCCAGCAGTTTTGCGGGAGTGGGAAAAAACATTCAGTACTTC
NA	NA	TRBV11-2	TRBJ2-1	CASSRAYEQFF	TGTGCCAGCAGCCGCGCATATGAGCAGTTCTTC
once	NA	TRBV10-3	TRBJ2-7	CAISENGVTYEQYF	TGTGCCATCAGTGAAAACGGTGTAACCTACGAGCAGTACTTC
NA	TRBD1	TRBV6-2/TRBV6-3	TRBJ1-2	CASSSGGWGYTF	TGTGCCAGCAGCTCAGGGGGCTGGGGCTACACCTTC
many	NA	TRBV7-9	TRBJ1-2	CASSGGTYGYTF	TGTGCCAGCAGCGGAGGGACGTATGGCTACACCTTC
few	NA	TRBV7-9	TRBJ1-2	CASSLVSWEGYTF	TGTGCCAGCAGCTTAGTATCTTGGGAGGGCTACACCTTC
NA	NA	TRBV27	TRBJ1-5	CASRKLFRGEQPQHF	TGTGCCAGCAGGAAACTTTTTCGGGGAGAGCAGCCCCAGCATTTT
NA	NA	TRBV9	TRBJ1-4	CASSVSQGREKLFF	TGTGCCAGCAGCGTATCCCAGGGGCGTGAAAAACTGTTTTTT
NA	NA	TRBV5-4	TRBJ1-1	CASEPGGLNTEAFF	TGTGCCAGCGAACCCGGAGGGTTGAACACTGAAGCTTTCTTT
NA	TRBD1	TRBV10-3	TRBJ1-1	CAISGTGGMGTEAFF	TGTGCCATCAGTGGCACAGGGGGAATGGGTACTGAAGCTTTCTTT
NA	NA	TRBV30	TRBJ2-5	CAWSVRDRRETQYF	TGTGCCTGGAGTGTACGGGATCGTCGAGAGACCCAGTACTTC
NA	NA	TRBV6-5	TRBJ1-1	CASSYSSNTEAFF	TGTGCCAGCAGTTATTCCAGTAACACTGAAGCTTTCTTT
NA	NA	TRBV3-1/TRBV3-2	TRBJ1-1	CASSQDGSTEAFF	TGTGCCAGCAGCCAAGACGGGAGCACTGAAGCTTTCTTT
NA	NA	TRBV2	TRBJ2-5	CASSEGQGDETQYF	TGTGCCAGCAGTGAAGGGCAGGGTGATGAGACCCAGTACTTC
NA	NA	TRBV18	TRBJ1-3	CASSPPSVNSGNTIYF	TGTGCCAGCTCACCACCGTCAGTAAACTCTGGAAACACCATATATTTT
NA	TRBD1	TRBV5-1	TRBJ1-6	CASRWDSRGLSSYNSPLHF	TGCGCCAGCAGGTGGGACAGTCGAGGTCTGAGCTCCTATAATTCACCCCTCCACTTT
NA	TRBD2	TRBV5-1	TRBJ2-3	CASSLRGGRDSTDTQYF	TGCGCCAGCAGCTTGAGGGGCGGGAGGGATAGCACAGATACGCAGTATTTT
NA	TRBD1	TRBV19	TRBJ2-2	CASEDRESVAGELFF	TGTGCCAGTGAAGACAGGGAATCGGTCGCCGGGGAGCTGTTTTTT
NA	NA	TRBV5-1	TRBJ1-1	CASSSFSLNTEAFF	TGCGCCAGCAGCTCCTTCTCCTTGAACACTGAAGCTTTCTTT
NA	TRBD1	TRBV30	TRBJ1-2	CATGGHSNYGYTF	TGTGCCACAGGGGGGCATTCTAACTATGGCTACACCTTC
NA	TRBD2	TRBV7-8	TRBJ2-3	CASSSRLAGDTDTQYF	TGTGCCAGCAGCTCAAGACTAGCGGGTGACACAGATACGCAGTATTTT
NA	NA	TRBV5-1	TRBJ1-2	CASRGGGKHYGYTF	TGCGCCAGCAGAGGCGGAGGGAAACACTATGGCTACACCTTC